The 10 T cell receptor beta chains given below trace back to one sample, sequenced in a study of T cell clonality in common variable immunodeficiency. Clones were sequenced by immunoSEQ multiplex PCR, and TCRdb holds only the in-frame ones, with some missing. The sample is made up of 40,000 to 65,000 clones, none counted only once. The sample consisted of peripheral blood mononuclear cells. The receptors originated from a person aged 18 to 75 in good health.

About this clone: The read ends 3 residues shy of where the CDR3 ends; the end is completed using the germline J gene. The chain has TRBV10-2 and TRBJ2-7; 14 positions agree with TRBD2. Germline lookup yields CDR1 WSHSY and CDR2 SAAADI. V shed 2 bases, J shed 2 bases, and the junction held 2 bases outside the gene matches. This CDR3 region has 16 residues. Partial CDR3 DNA: TGCGCCAGCAGTGAGGGGGGACTAGCGGGGGCCTACGAG. Protein product: CASSEGGLAGAYE. The CDR3 reads in full as CASSEGGLAGAYEQYF.

This clone was found many times. The read terminates 3 residues ahead of where the CDR3 ends, so the germline J gene completes it. The J gene is TRBJ1-5, the V gene TRBV19; 9 bases line up with TRBD1. This CDR3 is built from 15 residues. CDR1 and CDR2 (germline): LNHDA, SQIVND (reference sequence). V shed 6 bases and J 2 bases; nucleotides not matched to a gene: 5. CDR3 DNA, as far as it was read: TGTGCCAGTAGCTGGACAGGGGTCGGCAATCAGCCC. Its protein is CASSWTGVGNQP. From start to end, the CDR3 is CASSWTGVGNQPQHF.

Many counts were recorded for this clone. The read gets to within 3 residues of the CDR3 end, and the germline J gene fills in the rest. The V call is TRBV29-1, the J call TRBJ2-2; D is unclear. This CDR3 contains 13 residues. Looked up from germline, CDR1 is SQVTM and CDR2 is ANQGSEA. V was trimmed by 4 bases and J by 1 base, leaving 7 bases between them. CDR3 DNA (partial): TGCAGCGTTGGGTACGGGAACACCGGGGAG. This gives the protein CSVGYGNTGE. Given in full, the CDR3 is CSVGYGNTGELFF.

The table lists this clone with many counts. The DNA ends 3 residues before the CDR3 does, and the rest of the CDR3 is filled in from the germline J gene. V and J are TRBV5-1 and TRBJ1-2; TRBD1 might be the D (6 bases). The CDR3 runs to 13 residues. V lost 4 bases to trimming and J lost 4 bases, with 11 bases between them. The germline gives CDR1 SGHRS, CDR2 YFSETQ. The CDR3 sequence: CASSPDSLYGYTF. The part of the CDR3 DNA that was read is TGCGCCAGCAGCCCGGACAGCCTCTATGGC.

Many counts were recorded for this clone. The read gets to within 3 residues of the CDR3 end, and the germline J gene fills in the rest. The gene calls are TRBV5-1 and TRBJ2-3; 8 bases are a match to TRBD1. CDR1 and CDR2 from the germline V gene are SGHRS and YFSETQ. J was trimmed by 2 bases and V by 0 bases; bases with no gene match: 2. The CDR3 length is 15 residues. This CDR3 is CASSLAQGATDTQYF. Partial CDR3 DNA: TGCGCCAGCAGCTTGGCGCAGGGGGCCACAGATACG.

In this sample, this clone turned up a few times. The read is 3 residues too short to cover the CDR3 end, so that end is filled in from the germline J gene. V usage is TRBV19 and J usage is TRBJ2-7, with D perhaps TRBD1 (6 bases). This CDR3 is 12 amino acids long. Per germline, CDR1 LNHDA and CDR2 SQIVND (reference sequence). V was shortened by 5 bases and J by 4 bases, with 9 bases between the two germline ends. The CDR3 DNA, read in part, is TGTGCCAGTAGTCGACAGGATTACGAG. This sequence encodes CASSRQDYE. The CDR3 in its entirety is CASSRQDYEQYF.

This clone was counted at least ten times. Read sequence stops 3 residues before the CDR3 end, and the germline J gene provides the missing end. The V and J genes are TRBV5-4 and TRBJ2-7; 11 nucleotides agree with TRBD2. Per germline, CDR1 SGHNT and CDR2 YYREEE (reference sequence). V lost 4 bases, J lost 4 bases, and 7 bases stayed unmatched. This CDR3 is built from 15 residues. The part of the CDR3 DNA that was read is TGTGCCAGCAGCATTACTAGCGGGAGCGGGTACGAG. Its translation is CASSITSGSGYE. The entire CDR3 sequence reads CASSITSGSGYEQYF.

At least ten counts were recorded for this clone. Coverage ceases 3 residues before the CDR3 finishes, and the germline J gene fills in the end. The chain couples TRBV7-3 to TRBJ2-1; no definite D call. CDR1 and CDR2 from the germline V gene are SGHTA and FQGTGA. With 2 bases removed from V and 0 bases from J, the gap between germline ends came to 8 bases. The CDR3 is 15 residues long. The CDR3 reads CASSLSPFSYNEQFF. CDR3 DNA, as far as it was read: TGTGCCAGCAGCTTATCCCCGTTCTCCTACAATGAG.

This clone was observed at least ten times. The CDR3 end lies 3 residues beyond the end of the read and is filled in from the germline J gene. V gene TRBV29-1 combines with J gene TRBJ2-7; TRBD1 agrees at 7 bases. The germline CDR1 and CDR2 sequences are SQVTM and ANQGSEA. The CDR3 is made up of 13 amino acids. Trimming at V came to 5 bases and at J to 4 bases, leaving 8 bases not matched to a gene. The part of the CDR3 DNA that was read is TGCAGCGTTTGGCAGGGGGATGGATACGAG. It codes for CSVWQGDGYE. The entire CDR3 sequence reads CSVWQGDGYEQYF.

This clone was observed many times. The CDR3 end falls 3 residues outside the read, so it is completed with the germline J gene. The rearrangement joins TRBV2 to TRBJ2-3; the D is unclear. The germline V and J ends were trimmed by 3 bases and 0 bases, with 10 bases remaining between them. CDR3 size: 15 residues. In germline, CDR1 is SNHLY, CDR2 FYNNEI. The CDR3 spells CASSELPLSTDTQYF. The sequenced CDR3 bases are TGTGCCAGCAGTGAGCTCCCCCTAAGCACAGATACG.